A selection of T cell receptor beta chains follows, all from one sample in a study of CD8+ T cells in alopecia areata. Sequencing used immunoSEQ multiplex PCR; TCRdb keeps in-frame clones, though not all of them. The table has 150,000 to 200,000 clones, roughly 46% seen once. Sequencing used CD8+ T cells sorted from blood, obtained around week 54, from a patient treated with tofacitinib. All receptors come from a human donor with alopecia areata. The CDR3 runs from the conserved cysteine through the conserved F or W. A D gene is named only where the DNA matches it firmly. Some rows have no size entry. The others give once, few or many, or a class for an expanded clone.

v_call: TRBV7-7
d_call: TRBD1
clone_size: .
j_call: TRBJ2-5
cdr3_nt: TGTGCTAGCAGTCTAGACAGGGAGGAGACCCAGTACTTC
cdr3_aa: CASSLDREETQYF

v_call: TRBV10-3
d_call: TRBD1
clone_size: .
j_call: TRBJ2-5
cdr3_nt: TGTGCCACCGAGCCGGACAGGGGAAGAGAGACCCAGTACTTC
cdr3_aa: CATEPDRGRETQYF

v_call: TRBV5-6
d_call: TRBD2
clone_size: .
j_call: TRBJ2-5
cdr3_nt: TGTGCCAGCAGCTTGGCCACTAGCGGGGGATGGTTGGAGACCCAGTACTTC
cdr3_aa: CASSLATSGGWLETQYF

v_call: TRBV7-6
d_call: .
clone_size: once
j_call: TRBJ2-6
cdr3_nt: TGTGCCAGCAGCTTGACACCTTTTGGGGCCAACGTCCTGACTTTC
cdr3_aa: CASSLTPFGANVLTF

v_call: TRBV9
d_call: .
clone_size: .
j_call: TRBJ2-1
cdr3_nt: TGTGCCAGCAGCGTAGAGGGGGAGCAGTTCTTC
cdr3_aa: CASSVEGEQFF

v_call: TRBV9
d_call: .
clone_size: .
j_call: TRBJ2-1
cdr3_nt: TGTGCCAGCAGCGTAAGAGCCCACCCGGGGAGCTCCTACAATGAGCAGTTCTTC
cdr3_aa: CASSVRAHPGSSYNEQFF

v_call: TRBV11-2
d_call: TRBD2
clone_size: few
j_call: TRBJ2-1
cdr3_nt: TGTGCCAGCAGCCCCCGGACTAGTACGAATGAGCAGTTCTTC
cdr3_aa: CASSPRTSTNEQFF

v_call: TRBV27
d_call: .
clone_size: few
j_call: TRBJ1-5
cdr3_nt: TGTGCCAGCAGTCTGCAGAGCAATCAGCCCCAGCATTTT
cdr3_aa: CASSLQSNQPQHF

v_call: TRBV7-3
d_call: .
clone_size: .
j_call: TRBJ1-6
cdr3_nt: TGTGCCAGCAGCTTAGGGGGCCCCACTTTCTCACCCCTCCACTTT
cdr3_aa: CASSLGGPTFSPLHF

v_call: TRBV30
d_call: TRBD1
clone_size: .
j_call: TRBJ2-7
cdr3_nt: TGTGCCTGCACAGCCTGGACAGGTCTCTACGAGCAGTACTTC
cdr3_aa: CACTAWTGLYEQYF

v_call: TRBV29-1
d_call: .
clone_size: .
j_call: TRBJ1-2
cdr3_nt: TGCAGCGTTGAGGGTCTTGATCCGGAAGGGGACTATGGCTACACCTTC
cdr3_aa: CSVEGLDPEGDYGYTF

v_call: TRBV5-1
d_call: .
clone_size: few
j_call: TRBJ1-1
cdr3_nt: TGCGCCAGCAGCGGCGAGGACGGAAACACTGAAGCTTTCTTT
cdr3_aa: CASSGEDGNTEAFF

v_call: TRBV30
d_call: .
clone_size: .
j_call: TRBJ2-7
cdr3_nt: TGTGCCTGGAGTACCGGCAGAGCCTACGAGCAGTACTTC
cdr3_aa: CAWSTGRAYEQYF

v_call: TRBV2
d_call: .
clone_size: .
j_call: TRBJ2-1
cdr3_nt: TGTGCCAGCAGTGATTGGACGGGATCCTACAATGAGCAGTTCTTC
cdr3_aa: CASSDWTGSYNEQFF

v_call: TRBV4-2
d_call: .
clone_size: .
j_call: TRBJ1-5
cdr3_nt: TGTGCCAGCAGCCAAGAGTCCGGGCCCAGAGTAAATCAGCCCCAGCATTTT
cdr3_aa: CASSQESGPRVNQPQHF

v_call: TRBV5-1
d_call: TRBD1
clone_size: few
j_call: TRBJ2-1
cdr3_nt: TGCGCCAGCAGTCCCGACAGGGGGCTCGGTAGCTCCTACAATGAGCAGTTCTTC
cdr3_aa: CASSPDRGLGSSYNEQFF

v_call: TRBV6-5
d_call: .
clone_size: once
j_call: TRBJ2-6
cdr3_nt: TGTGCCAGCAGTGGGGGTTCCTCTGGGGCCAACGTCCTGACTTTC
cdr3_aa: CASSGGSSGANVLTF

v_call: TRBV2
d_call: .
clone_size: many
j_call: TRBJ1-4
cdr3_nt: TGTGCCAGCAGATCTGACGGCACCGCAACTAATGAAAAACTGTTTTTT
cdr3_aa: CASRSDGTATNEKLFF

v_call: TRBV13
d_call: .
clone_size: .
j_call: TRBJ1-6
cdr3_nt: TGTGCCAGCAGCTTAGGCGAAGGCCTTAATTCACCCCTCCACTTT
cdr3_aa: CASSLGEGLNSPLHF

v_call: TRBV7-9
d_call: .
clone_size: .
j_call: TRBJ1-1
cdr3_nt: TGTGCCAGCAGTTCCACCGGGACGCCGTATGAAGCTTTCTTT
cdr3_aa: CASSSTGTPYEAFF

v_call: TRBV4-1
d_call: .
clone_size: .
j_call: TRBJ1-1
cdr3_nt: TGCGCCAGCAGCCAAGAACCGGGCCCGAACACTGAAGCTTTCTTT
cdr3_aa: CASSQEPGPNTEAFF

v_call: TRBV30
d_call: .
clone_size: .
j_call: TRBJ1-5
cdr3_nt: TGTGCCTGGAGTGTAAATCCCCTCGGGCAGCCCCAGCATTTT
cdr3_aa: CAWSVNPLGQPQHF

v_call: TRBV7-8
d_call: TRBD2
clone_size: .
j_call: TRBJ2-1
cdr3_nt: TGTGCCAGCAGCTCCGGACTAGCGGGGGGGATTTCGGATCGGAATGAGCAGTTCTTC
cdr3_aa: CASSSGLAGGISDRNEQFF

v_call: TRBV7-2
d_call: .
clone_size: .
j_call: TRBJ2-7
cdr3_nt: TGTGCCAGCAGCTCGCAGGGATACGAGCAGTACTTC
cdr3_aa: CASSSQGYEQYF

v_call: TRBV4-1
d_call: .
clone_size: few
j_call: TRBJ1-6
cdr3_nt: TGCGCCAGCAGCCAACCCGACCTTCTGAATTCACCCCTCCACTTT
cdr3_aa: CASSQPDLLNSPLHF

v_call: TRBV29-1
d_call: TRBD2
clone_size: .
j_call: TRBJ2-2
cdr3_nt: TGCAGCGTTATCAGCGGGGCAGGGTCGAACACCGGGGAGCTGTTTTTT
cdr3_aa: CSVISGAGSNTGELFF

v_call: TRBV18
d_call: TRBD1
clone_size: .
j_call: TRBJ2-7
cdr3_nt: TGTGCCAGCTCACCGAGACAGGGGGCTGACGAGCAGTACTTC
cdr3_aa: CASSPRQGADEQYF

v_call: TRBV11-2
d_call: TRBD1
clone_size: .
j_call: TRBJ2-1
cdr3_nt: TGTGCCAGCAGCTTAGGGGGACAGGGCAATGAGCAGTTCTTC
cdr3_aa: CASSLGGQGNEQFF

v_call: TRBV11-2
d_call: .
clone_size: .
j_call: TRBJ2-5
cdr3_nt: TGTGCCAGCAGCTTAGTGGGGGCGCAAGAGACCCAGTACTTC
cdr3_aa: CASSLVGAQETQYF

v_call: TRBV6-5
d_call: .
clone_size: .
j_call: TRBJ1-1
cdr3_nt: TGTGCCAGCAGTTACTCGAAACGGATTGAAGCTTTCTTT
cdr3_aa: CASSYSKRIEAFF

v_call: TRBV7-9
d_call: .
clone_size: .
j_call: TRBJ2-7
cdr3_nt: TGTGCCAGCAGCTTAGACCCAGGGGCCCCCTACGAGCAGTACTTC
cdr3_aa: CASSLDPGAPYEQYF

v_call: TRBV7-9
d_call: .
clone_size: .
j_call: TRBJ1-2
cdr3_nt: TGTGCCATCCACACGGGGGGCTACACCTTC
cdr3_aa: CAIHTGGYTF

v_call: TRBV27
d_call: .
clone_size: .
j_call: TRBJ1-5
cdr3_nt: TGTGCCAGCAGCGGGACCCCAAATCAGCCCCAGCATTTT
cdr3_aa: CASSGTPNQPQHF

v_call: TRBV7-9
d_call: .
clone_size: .
j_call: TRBJ2-7
cdr3_nt: TGTGCCAGCAGCCCCGACTCCATTCCGAGCTCCTACGAGCAGTACTTC
cdr3_aa: CASSPDSIPSSYEQYF

v_call: TRBV30
d_call: TRBD2
clone_size: few
j_call: TRBJ2-1
cdr3_nt: TGTGCCTGGAGAGGGCTAGCGGGGGGCTGGGATGAGCAGTTCTTC
cdr3_aa: CAWRGLAGGWDEQFF

v_call: TRBV14
d_call: .
clone_size: .
j_call: TRBJ2-2
cdr3_nt: TGTGCCAGCAGCCAAGCGGCCACCGGGGAGCTGTTTTTT
cdr3_aa: CASSQAATGELFF

v_call: TRBV27
d_call: TRBD1
clone_size: .
j_call: TRBJ1-1
cdr3_nt: TGTGCCAGCAGTTTATCGGTCGAGGGGGCGCGAATTGAAGCTTTCTTT
cdr3_aa: CASSLSVEGARIEAFF

v_call: TRBV7-9
d_call: .
clone_size: few
j_call: TRBJ2-2
cdr3_nt: TGTGCCAGCGCCGGAGGTACCGAAACCGGGGAGCTGTTTTTT
cdr3_aa: CASAGGTETGELFF

v_call: TRBV30
d_call: .
clone_size: .
j_call: TRBJ2-1
cdr3_nt: TGTGCCTGGAGTGCAAATGAGCAGTTCTTC
cdr3_aa: CAWSANEQFF

v_call: TRBV7-8
d_call: .
clone_size: .
j_call: TRBJ2-2
cdr3_nt: TGTGCCAGCAGCGTAGACAAGCAAGCCCCTGACCGGGAGCTGTTTTTT
cdr3_aa: CASSVDKQAPDRELFF

v_call: TRBV5-6
d_call: .
clone_size: .
j_call: TRBJ1-6
cdr3_nt: TGTGCCAGCAGCTTCGGACGGTATAATTCACCCCTCCACTTT
cdr3_aa: CASSFGRYNSPLHF

v_call: TRBV7-2
d_call: .
clone_size: .
j_call: TRBJ1-6
cdr3_nt: TGTGCCAGCAGCTTAGCGGTGGCGAGCTCCTATAATTCACCCCTCCACTTT
cdr3_aa: CASSLAVASSYNSPLHF

v_call: TRBV6-5
d_call: TRBD1
clone_size: .
j_call: TRBJ2-5
cdr3_nt: TGTGCCAGCAAAGGGACAGGGGGAGAGACCCAGTACTTC
cdr3_aa: CASKGTGGETQYF

v_call: TRBV4-1
d_call: TRBD2
clone_size: .
j_call: TRBJ2-1
cdr3_nt: TGCGCCAGCAGCCGCGCGGGGGCCTACAATGAGCAGTTCTTC
cdr3_aa: CASSRAGAYNEQFF

v_call: TRBV15
d_call: .
clone_size: .
j_call: TRBJ2-2
cdr3_nt: TGTGCCACCAGCAGAGATAGTCTGGGCAATCTAGACACCGGGGAGCTGTTTTTT
cdr3_aa: CATSRDSLGNLDTGELFF

v_call: TRBV9
d_call: TRBD1
clone_size: .
j_call: TRBJ2-5
cdr3_nt: TGTGCCAGCAGCGTAGCAACAGGGGGCCAAGAGACCCAGTACTTC
cdr3_aa: CASSVATGGQETQYF

v_call: TRBV2
d_call: .
clone_size: few
j_call: TRBJ2-2
cdr3_nt: TGTGCCAGCAGTGAAATGGGAGGCCCCATAGGGGAGCTGTTTTTT
cdr3_aa: CASSEMGGPIGELFF

v_call: TRBV27
d_call: TRBD1
clone_size: few
j_call: TRBJ1-5
cdr3_nt: TGTGCCAGCAGTGTCGGGACAGGGCATCAGCCCCAGCATTTT
cdr3_aa: CASSVGTGHQPQHF

v_call: TRBV12-5
d_call: .
clone_size: .
j_call: TRBJ2-1
cdr3_nt: TGTGCTAGTGGTTTGAAGTCGGTAGCTTGGGATGAGCAGTTCTTC
cdr3_aa: CASGLKSVAWDEQFF

v_call: TRBV7-9
d_call: TRBD2
clone_size: .
j_call: TRBJ2-7
cdr3_nt: TGTGCCAGCAGCGCCGGGACTAGCTCCTACGAGCAGTACTTC
cdr3_aa: CASSAGTSSYEQYF

v_call: TRBV7-2
d_call: TRBD2
clone_size: .
j_call: TRBJ2-1
cdr3_nt: TGTGCCAGCAGCTTATGGGGGGGCAATGAGCAGTTCTTC
cdr3_aa: CASSLWGGNEQFF

v_call: TRBV6-6
d_call: .
clone_size: few
j_call: TRBJ1-4
cdr3_nt: TGTGCCAGCAGTTACTCTTCGCGGCCGAGTGAAAAACTGTTTTTT
cdr3_aa: CASSYSSRPSEKLFF

v_call: TRBV7-8
d_call: .
clone_size: few
j_call: TRBJ2-3
cdr3_nt: TGTGCCAGCAGCTCCAGACGGGGCCCCAGCACAGATACGCAGTATTTT
cdr3_aa: CASSSRRGPSTDTQYF

v_call: TRBV29-1
d_call: TRBD1
clone_size: few
j_call: TRBJ2-7
cdr3_nt: TGCAGCGTTCGGGGACAGAGCTCCTACGAGCAGTACTTC
cdr3_aa: CSVRGQSSYEQYF

v_call: TRBV5-4
d_call: .
clone_size: few
j_call: TRBJ2-7
cdr3_nt: TGTGCCAGCAGCTTGGAATTATCGTACGAGCAGTACTTC
cdr3_aa: CASSLELSYEQYF